These 17 T cell receptor beta chains came from one sample sequenced in a study of blood T cell repertoires in COVID-19. Some clones are missing from TCRdb's copy, which holds only in-frame ones; the method was immunoSEQ multiplex PCR. This sample has about 230,000 clones; about nine tenths occur once, and the top ten carry roughly 2.6%. Sequences were obtained from peripheral blood. The origin of the receptors is a woman aged 55-70 years with acute or convalescent COVID-19.

The CDR3 sequence is CASSKTPGQGFPAHTQYF. The CDR3 DNA sequence: TGTGCCAGCAGCAAAACTCCGGGACAGGGGTTCCCGGCGCATACGCAGTATTTT. This chain links TRBV21-1 with TRBJ2-3; the table's D call, TRBD1, has no DNA check behind it. TRBV21-1 is recorded as a pseudogene. This CDR3 region has 18 residues.

This sequence joins TRBV15 and TRBJ2-7; 10 bases match TRBD2. V was clipped by 0 bases and J by 2 bases; unmatched bases: 1. Germline V gene sequence: CDR1 LNHNV, CDR2 YYDKDF (reference sequence). This CDR3 comprises 15 residues. The CDR3 bases are TGTGCCACCAGCAGAGAACTAGCGGGAACCTACGAGCAGTACTTC. It translates to CATSRELAGTYEQYF.

The V call is TRBV2, the J call TRBJ1-2; D possibly corresponds to TRBD1 (5 bases). V lost 1 base to trimming and J lost 3 bases, with 12 bases between them. Germline values: CDR1 SNHLY, CDR2 FYNNEI. This CDR3 is built from 15 residues. The chain's CDR3 is CASSEGEGRHYGYTF. As DNA, the CDR3 is TGTGCCAGCAGTGAAGGGGAGGGGAGGCACTATGGCTACACCTTC.

The chain is built from TRBV28 and TRBJ2-7, with 11 bases aligning to TRBD2. Germline CDR1 and CDR2: MDHEN and SYDVKM. J was trimmed by 7 bases and V by 5 bases; bases with no gene match: 7. CDR3 length equals 14 residues. This chain's CDR3 is CASSGSSGRVEQYF. CDR3 DNA sequence: TGTGCCAGCAGTGGTAGTAGCGGGAGGGTTGAGCAGTACTTC. The full variable domain, in which reference TRBV28 and TRBJ2-7 provide the parts outside the CDR3, is DVKVTQSSRYLVKRTGEKVFLECVQDMDHENMFWYRQDPGLGLRLIYFSYDVKMKEKGDIPEGYSVSREKKERFSLILESASTNQTSMYLCASSGSSGRVEQYFGPGTRLTVT.

The gene calls are TRBV7-2 and TRBJ2-7, with 7 bases identical to TRBD1. The V gene end was trimmed by 2 bases and the J gene end by 2 bases; junction bases not matched to a gene: 6. Germline loops: CDR1 SGHTA, CDR2 FQGNSA. This CDR3 region has 15 residues. The chain's CDR3 is CASSLTGTATYEQYF. The CDR3, as DNA: TGTGCCAGCAGCTTAACCGGGACAGCGACCTACGAGCAGTACTTC. Drawing the rest from reference TRBV7-2 and TRBJ2-7, the complete variable domain is GAGVSQSPSNKVTEKGKDVELRCDPISGHTALYWYRQSLGQGLEFLIYFQGNSAPDKSGLPSDRFSAERTGGSVSTLTIQRTQQEDSAVYLCASSLTGTATYEQYFGPGTRLTVT.

This clone was seen just once. The V call is TRBV19, the J call TRBJ1-3; D may be TRBD1 (6 bases). V lost 5 bases to trimming and J lost 0 bases, with 14 bases between them. The germline gives CDR1 LNHDA, CDR2 SQIVND (reference sequence). CDR3 length: 16 amino acids. The CDR3 nucleotides read TGTGCCAGTAGTCCCCCCCGGGACAACTCTGGAAACACCATATATTTT. This codes for CASSPPRDNSGNTIYF.

The chain uses TRBV5-4 and TRBJ1-2; 8 bases match TRBD1. CDR1 is SGHNT and CDR2 is YYREEE in the germline V gene (reference sequence). The CDR3 has 16 amino acids. The V segment lost 3 bases and the J segment 4 bases; nucleotides outside the gene matches: 11. The chain's CDR3 is CASSSDRDLTGYGYTF. The CDR3, as DNA: TGTGCCAGCAGCTCGGACAGGGACTTGACAGGCTATGGCTACACCTTC.

The V and J genes are TRBV11-2 and TRBJ2-7; D is perhaps TRBD2 (6 bases). Trimming took off 0 bases at V and 0 bases at J, with 9 bases between the two ends. This CDR3 has 15 residues. CDR1 and CDR2 from the germline V gene are SGHAT and FQNNGV. The CDR3 sequence: CASSLEGRSSYEQYF. In nucleotides, the CDR3 is TGTGCCAGCAGCTTAGAAGGGAGGAGCTCCTACGAGCAGTACTTC.

A few counts support this clone. V usage is TRBV18 and J usage is TRBJ2-7, with D perhaps TRBD2 (5 bases). The CDR3 runs to 14 residues. Germline V CDR1 and CDR2: KGHSH, LQKENI. V was trimmed by 0 bases and J by 5 bases, leaving 11 bases between them. Here the CDR3 reads CASSPPEGTNEQYF. The CDR3 region has the DNA TGTGCCAGCTCACCACCCGAGGGAACGAACGAGCAGTACTTC.

The chain carries TRBV10-2 and TRBJ1-3; D is unclear. Trimming pared 6 bases from V and 0 bases from J, leaving 6 bases between. CDR3 length: 13 residues. Germline-derived CDR1 and CDR2 are WSHSY and SAAADI. In nucleotides, the CDR3 is TGCGCCAGCAGCTCTCTCTCTGGAAACACCATATATTTT. It codes for CASSSLSGNTIYF.

This clone appeared many times. The chain joins TRBV14 to TRBJ1-4, with D tentatively TRBD1 (6 bases). CDR1 SGHDN and CDR2 FVKESK come from the germline V gene. This CDR3 region has 16 residues. Trimming removed 1 base at V and 4 bases at J, with 13 bases between. The CDR3 region is CASSQGWTDFNEKLFF. The CDR3 bases are TGTGCCAGCAGCCAAGGCTGGACAGACTTTAATGAAAAACTGTTTTTT.

The chain carries TRBV5-4 and TRBJ2-1; D is perhaps TRBD2 (6 bases). The CDR3 runs to 15 residues. Germline lookup yields CDR1 SGHNT and CDR2 YYREEE (reference sequence). With 0 bases removed from V and 0 bases from J, the gap between germline ends came to 7 bases. The CDR3 spells CASSLVEGSYNEQFF. For the CDR3, the DNA is TGTGCCAGCAGCTTGGTGGAGGGCTCCTACAATGAGCAGTTCTTC.

The chain combines TRBV5-1 with TRBJ1-1, with a weak D call TRBD1 (5 bases). Germline V gene lookup returns CDR1 SGHRS and CDR2 YFSETQ. Trimming pared 2 bases from V and 8 bases from J, leaving 13 bases between. The CDR3 consists of 13 residues. The CDR3, as DNA: TGCGCCAGCAGCTTAAGGGGCGGGGTCGAAGCTTTCTTT. Translated: CASSLRGGVEAFF.

The V call is TRBV28, the J call TRBJ2-5; D gene unclear. Between the trimmed V and J ends, which lost 3 bases and 1 base, there was a span of 18 bases. The length of the CDR3 is 17 residues. The germline V gene has CDR1 MDHEN and CDR2 SYDVKM. This CDR3 is CASSFSLSVAVQETQYF. CDR3 nucleotides: TGTGCCAGCAGTTTTTCCCTGTCGGTAGCCGTCCAAGAGACCCAGTACTTC. Full variable domain (rest looked up from reference TRBV28 and TRBJ2-5): DVKVTQSSRYLVKRTGEKVFLECVQDMDHENMFWYRQDPGLGLRLIYFSYDVKMKEKGDIPEGYSVSREKKERFSLILESASTNQTSMYLCASSFSLSVAVQETQYFGPGTRLLVL.

The chain combines TRBV18 with TRBJ1-6; 9 nucleotides align to TRBD1. Germline V gene data show CDR1 as KGHSH and CDR2 as LQKENI. The CDR3 sequence is 15 residues long. V lost 3 bases and J lost 12; bases outside the gene matches: 9. CDR3 sequence reads: CASSPGQGGSGPLHF. The CDR3 nucleotides are TGTGCCAGCTCACCGGGACAGGGTGGTTCGGGACCCCTCCACTTT.

This clone was observed a single time. The gene calls are TRBV19 and TRBJ1-5; weak D call: TRBD1 (5 bases). Trimming shortened V by 8 bases and J by 4 bases, and 15 bases separated the two germline ends. CDR1 LNHDA and CDR2 SQIVND come from the germline V gene (reference sequence). The CDR3 spans 14 residues. The CDR3 DNA follows: TGTGCCAGTGCCCCTGGGGCACCTAATCAGCCCCAGCATTTT. Translation: CASAPGAPNQPQHF.

The gene calls are TRBV28 and TRBJ2-3; 8 nucleotides line up with TRBD2. Germline lookup yields CDR1 MDHEN and CDR2 SYDVKM. The CDR3 spans 15 residues. Germline trimming cut 4 bases from V and 3 bases from J; bases unmatched to any gene: 6. CDR3 bases: TGTGCCAGCAGTTCCGGGACTAGAAAGACAGATACGCAGTATTTT. Its translation is CASSSGTRKTDTQYF.